Sequencing of this TCR beta chain was carried out in a study of cytomegalovirus exposure and HLA in healthy donors. Broader study findings: Of the V segments, some could not be distinguished, including TRBV6-2 and TRBV6-3, and were excluded. In a later analysis, several top co-occurrence clusters appeared linked to parvovirus B19, influenza, CMV and Epstein-Barr virus. Cytomegalovirus-associated status was assigned to approximately 160 TCR beta chains.

The sample holds a few counts of this clone. Its specificity is not known. Researchers ran the PCR with 60 Vbeta and 13 Jbeta primers. The table came from immunoSEQ multiplex PCR; TCRdb's copy has only in-frame clones and leaves some out. The data contain 80,000 to 90,000 clones, around 80% of them seen just once; the ten biggest clones take up 2.2%. Germline V gene sequence: CDR1 WNHNN, CDR2 SYGVQD (reference sequence). CDR3 length: 14 residues. V was trimmed by 6 bases and J by 10 bases, leaving 16 bases between them. Source material: PBMCs. The sequence was collected from a man in his forties in good health and CMV-seronegative. The chain uses TRBV10-1 and TRBJ1-6; a weak D match, TRBD1 (5 bases). DNA of the CDR3: TGCGCCAGCAGCAGGACACGGACGGACTCACCCCTCCACTTT. Translating it yields CASSRTRTDSPLHF.